This entry describes one T cell receptor beta chain. What it recognizes is unknown. The record originates from a study of identical twins. Study conclusions and caveats: There were fewer insertions in abundant cord blood beta clonotypes, but memory repertoires showed no such pattern.

Everyone who gave samples was a healthy Caucasian. Using its own MiXCR run on the 5' RACE reads, TCRdb lists one record per CDR3 protein. The table has more than 1.5 million distinct CDR3 sequences, about 30% seen once. This CDR3 region has 15 residues. Germline assignment: CDR1 MRHNA and CDR2 SNTAGT. V lost 4 bases and J lost 8; bases outside the gene matches: 7. The chain carries TRBV6-4 and TRBJ2-3, with 12 bases lining up with TRBD2. This TCR came from a newborn girl in good health. Sample: cord blood. CDR3 residues: CASSALAGGPSTQYF. CDR3 DNA: TGTGCCAGCAGTGCCCTAGCGGGGGGGCCTAGTACGCAGTATTTT.